This TCR beta chain derives from a study of T cells in Graves' hyperthyroidism and ophthalmopathy. Regarding the study as a whole: Also found in blood were most expanded thyroid clonotypes above 0.001.

Researchers amplified the TCR beta CDR3 regions from RNA transcripts. TCR CDR3 regions were first amplified by RT-PCR with HTBI primers. TCRdb processed the multiplex PCR reads anew with MiXCR; each CDR3 protein has one entry. The sample includes about 210,000 distinct CDR3 sequences, more than 15% of them seen just once. A few counts support this clonotype. Its antigen is unidentified. Just one base apart from a much larger clone, this may be a read error. This CDR3 has 16 amino acids. Germline-derived CDR1 and CDR2 are MNHNS and SASEGT. The V segment lost 4 bases and the J segment 3 bases; nucleotides outside the gene matches: 10. The PBMCs had their origin in around 9.1 ml of fresh peripheral blood.

The material sequenced was blood. This sequence was found in a man in his forties or fifties with Graves' hyperthyroidism. The chain combines TRBV6-1 with TRBJ1-2; 8 bases map to TRBD1. The CDR3 region is CASSVPSRTGYYGYTF. The CDR3 nucleotides are TGTGCCAGCAGTGTACCGTCCAGGACAGGGTACTATGGCTACACCTTC.